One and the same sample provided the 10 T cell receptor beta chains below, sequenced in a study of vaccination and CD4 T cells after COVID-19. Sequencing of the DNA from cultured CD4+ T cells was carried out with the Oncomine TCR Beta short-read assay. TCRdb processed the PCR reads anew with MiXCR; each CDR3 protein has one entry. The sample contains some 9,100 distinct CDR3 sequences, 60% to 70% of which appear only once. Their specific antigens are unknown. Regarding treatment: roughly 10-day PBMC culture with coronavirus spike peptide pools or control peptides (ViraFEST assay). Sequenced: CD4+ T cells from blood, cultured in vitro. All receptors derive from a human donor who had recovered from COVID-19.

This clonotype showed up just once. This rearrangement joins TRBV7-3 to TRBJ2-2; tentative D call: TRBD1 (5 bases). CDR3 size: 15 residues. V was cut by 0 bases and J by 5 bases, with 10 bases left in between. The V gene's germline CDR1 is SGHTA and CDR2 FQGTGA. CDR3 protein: CASSLTRPGTGELFF. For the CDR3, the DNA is TGTGCCAGCAGCTTAACGCGTCCAGGGACCGGGGAGCTGTTTTTT.

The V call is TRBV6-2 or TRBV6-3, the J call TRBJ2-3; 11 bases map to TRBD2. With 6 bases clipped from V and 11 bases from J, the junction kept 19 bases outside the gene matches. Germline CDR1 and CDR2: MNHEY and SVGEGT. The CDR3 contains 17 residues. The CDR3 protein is CASSHLMTSGVKLGQYF. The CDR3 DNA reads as TGTGCCAGCAGCCACTTGATGACTAGCGGGGTTAAGTTGGGGCAGTATTTT.

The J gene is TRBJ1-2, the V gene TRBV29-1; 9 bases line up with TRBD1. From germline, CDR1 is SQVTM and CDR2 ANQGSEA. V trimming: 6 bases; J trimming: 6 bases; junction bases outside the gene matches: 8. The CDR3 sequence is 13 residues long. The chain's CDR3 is CSVRTGGRNGYTF. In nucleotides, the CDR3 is TGCAGCGTCCGAACAGGGGGCAGGAATGGCTACACCTTC.

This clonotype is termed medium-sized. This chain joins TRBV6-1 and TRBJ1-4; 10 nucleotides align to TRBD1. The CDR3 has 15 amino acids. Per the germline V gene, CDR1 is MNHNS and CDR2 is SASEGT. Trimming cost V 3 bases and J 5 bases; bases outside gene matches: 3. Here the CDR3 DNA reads TGTGCCAGCAGTGACAGACAGGGGGCGAATGAAAAACTGTTTTTT. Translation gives CASSDRQGANEKLFF.

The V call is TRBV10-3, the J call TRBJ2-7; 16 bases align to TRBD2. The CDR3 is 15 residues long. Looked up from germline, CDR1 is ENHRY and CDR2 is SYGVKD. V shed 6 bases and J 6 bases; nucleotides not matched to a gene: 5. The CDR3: CAISGTSGGAGEQYF. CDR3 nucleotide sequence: TGTGCCATCAGCGGGACTAGCGGGGGGGCGGGCGAGCAGTACTTC.

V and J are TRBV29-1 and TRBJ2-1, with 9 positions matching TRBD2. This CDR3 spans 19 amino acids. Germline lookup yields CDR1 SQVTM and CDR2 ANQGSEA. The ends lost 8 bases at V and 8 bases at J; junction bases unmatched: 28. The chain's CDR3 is CSTRASRTLGGGVMDEQFF. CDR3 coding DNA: TGCAGCACCCGGGCGAGCCGTACGTTGGGCGGGGGGGTTATGGATGAGCAGTTCTTC.

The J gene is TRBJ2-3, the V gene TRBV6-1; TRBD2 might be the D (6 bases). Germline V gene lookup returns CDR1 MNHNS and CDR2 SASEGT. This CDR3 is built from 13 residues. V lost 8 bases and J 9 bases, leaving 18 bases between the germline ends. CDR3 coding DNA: TGTGCCAGCTCAGTCCCGGGCGCGGGGACGCAGTATTTT. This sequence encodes CASSVPGAGTQYF.

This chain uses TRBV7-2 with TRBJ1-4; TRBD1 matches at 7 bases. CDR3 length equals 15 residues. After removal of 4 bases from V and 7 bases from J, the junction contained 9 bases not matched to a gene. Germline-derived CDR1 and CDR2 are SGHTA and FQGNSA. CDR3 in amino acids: CASSSRQGFGEKLFF. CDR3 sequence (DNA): TGTGCCAGCAGCTCTCGACAGGGTTTCGGTGAAAAACTGTTTTTT.

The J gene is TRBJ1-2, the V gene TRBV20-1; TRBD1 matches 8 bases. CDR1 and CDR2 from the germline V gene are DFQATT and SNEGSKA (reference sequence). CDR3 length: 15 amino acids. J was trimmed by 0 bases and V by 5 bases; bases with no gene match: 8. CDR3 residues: CSAPGTGPANYGYTF. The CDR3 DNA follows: TGCAGTGCTCCCGGGACAGGTCCCGCTAACTATGGCTACACCTTC.

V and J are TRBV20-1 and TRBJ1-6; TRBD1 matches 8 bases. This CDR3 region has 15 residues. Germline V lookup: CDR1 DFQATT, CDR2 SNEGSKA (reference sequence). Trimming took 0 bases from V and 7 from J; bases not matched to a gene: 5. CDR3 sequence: CSARDRPGGNSPLHF. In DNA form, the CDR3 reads TGCAGTGCTAGAGATCGTCCAGGGGGCAATTCACCCCTCCACTTT.